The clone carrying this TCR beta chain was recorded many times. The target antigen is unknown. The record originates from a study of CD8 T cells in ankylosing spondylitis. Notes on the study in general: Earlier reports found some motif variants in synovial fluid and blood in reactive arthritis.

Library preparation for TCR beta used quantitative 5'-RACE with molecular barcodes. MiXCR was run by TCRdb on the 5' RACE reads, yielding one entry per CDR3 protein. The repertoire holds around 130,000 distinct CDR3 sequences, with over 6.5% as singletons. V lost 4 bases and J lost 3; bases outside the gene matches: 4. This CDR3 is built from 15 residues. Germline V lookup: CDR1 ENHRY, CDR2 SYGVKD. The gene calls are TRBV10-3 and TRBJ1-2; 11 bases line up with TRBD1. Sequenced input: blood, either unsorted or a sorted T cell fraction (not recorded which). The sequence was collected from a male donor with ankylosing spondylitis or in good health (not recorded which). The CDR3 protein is CAISGRDRGDYGYTF. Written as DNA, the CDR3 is TGTGCCATCAGTGGCCGGGACAGGGGGGACTATGGCTACACCTTC.